The clone carrying this TCR beta chain came up a few times. As yet, its antigen is unknown. The data originate from a study of post-analysis software for immune sequencing data. In the study overall: The study covered relapsing-remitting, secondary progressive and progressive-relapsing courses of multiple sclerosis. Study-level findings and limits: Pronounced co-clustering by F measure was evident among identically batched samples. With TRBV5-6, TRBV5-1 and TRBV20-1 included, roughly five TRBV segments were more frequent in patients than in controls. Multiple sclerosis was associated with a significant reduction in normalized Chao1 diversity relative to controls.

The CDR3 runs 16 residues. Germline V CDR1 and CDR2: SGHRS, YFSETQ. Trimming at V came to 3 bases and at J to 0 bases, leaving 4 bases not matched to a gene. Carried by the TCR beta cDNA libraries were unique molecular identifiers. Between about 0.85 and 10 million T cells gave rise to 500,000 to 600,000 cDNA molecules. MiXCR, run by TCRdb on the PCR reads, gives a single entry per CDR3 protein. The sample shows over 700,000 distinct CDR3 sequences, 30% of them seen only once. The gene calls are TRBV5-1 and TRBJ2-3; 10 bases fit TRBD2. The specimen sequenced was blood. The clonotype comes from a girl between 5 and 17 years old with multiple sclerosis. The CDR3 loop is CASSSSAGGSTDTQYF. CDR3 sequence (DNA): TGCGCCAGCAGCTCCTCAGCGGGAGGGAGCACAGATACGCAGTATTTT.